These 18 T cell receptor beta chains came from one sample sequenced in a study of T cells in Graves' hyperthyroidism and ophthalmopathy. Regions amplified from RNA transcripts were the TCR beta CDR3 regions. HTBI primers were used for first-round RT-PCR of the TCR CDR3. MiXCR, run by TCRdb on the multiplex PCR reads, gives a single entry per CDR3 protein. The sample carries over 500,000 distinct CDR3 sequences, 15% to 20% recorded once. Sample: blood. All receptors come from a woman aged 18-35 years with Graves' ophthalmopathy.

This clonotype was observed at least ten times. The genes are TRBV25-1 and TRBJ1-2, with D possibly TRBD1 on 6 matching bases. The germline gives CDR1 MGHDK, CDR2 SYGVNS. The CDR3 spans 13 residues. V dropped 3 bases and J dropped 8 bases, with 13 bases sitting between them. CDR3 residues: CASSERGLKGYTF. Written as DNA, the CDR3 is TGTGCCAGCAGTGAGCGGGGGCTAAAAGGCTACACCTTC.

The J gene is TRBJ2-1, the V gene TRBV19; no definite D call. The germline CDR1 and CDR2 sequences are LNHDA and SQIVND (reference sequence). The CDR3 sequence is 13 residues long. V was clipped by 2 bases and J by 0 bases, with 2 bases between them. The CDR3 spells CASSIISYNEQFF. DNA of the CDR3: TGTGCCAGTAGTATAATCTCCTACAATGAGCAGTTCTTC. Complete variable domain (other parts from reference TRBV19 and TRBJ2-1): DGGITQSPKYLFRKEGQNVTLSCEQNLNHDAMYWYRQDPGQGLRLIYYSQIVNDFQKGDIAEGYSVSREKKESFPLTVTSAQKNPTAFYLCASSIISYNEQFFGPGTRLTVL.

This clonotype was counted many times. The J gene is TRBJ1-2, the V gene TRBV2, with D perhaps TRBD1 (5 bases). This CDR3 is built from 15 residues. V lost 4 bases, J lost 7 bases, and 19 bases lay in between. Germline loops: CDR1 SNHLY, CDR2 FYNNEI. CDR3 sequence reads: CASSVQGIDLSGYTF. The DNA of the CDR3 is TGTGCCAGCAGTGTTCAGGGCATTGACTTATCTGGCTACACCTTC.

The gene calls are TRBV28 and TRBJ1-2; TRBD1 is a possible D gene (6 bases). This CDR3 has 12 residues. The germline CDR1 and CDR2 sequences are MDHEN and SYDVKM. Trimming left V 6 bases short and J 8 bases short, with 13 bases between. The CDR3 DNA sequence: TGTGCCAGCAGAGAGGGGGTAAAGGGCTACACCTTC. It specifies CASREGVKGYTF.

Only one count was recorded for this clonotype. The chain links TRBV2 to TRBJ1-1; no definite D call. The CDR3 is 15 residues long. CDR1 and CDR2 (germline): SNHLY, FYNNEI. The V end lost 0 bases, the J end lost 7 bases, and 15 bases lay between the germline ends. CDR3 sequence: CASSEAMGGVNEAFF. CDR3 sequence (DNA): TGTGCCAGCAGTGAAGCAATGGGAGGTGTTAATGAAGCTTTCTTT.

This clonotype was counted between two and nine times. The V and J genes are TRBV3-1 and TRBJ2-7; D remains ambiguous. Trimming left V 4 bases short and J 5 bases short, with 12 bases between. This CDR3 has 13 amino acids. CDR1 LGHDT and CDR2 YNNKEL come from the germline V gene (reference sequence). CDR3 in amino acids: CASSRQEGNEQYF. CDR3 nucleotide sequence: TGTGCCAGCAGCCGTCAAGAAGGGAACGAGCAGTACTTC.

The sample holds a few counts of this clonotype. The gene calls are TRBV7-9 and TRBJ2-3, with unresolved D. CDR3 size: 16 residues. Per the germline V gene, CDR1 is SEHNR and CDR2 is FQNEAQ (reference sequence). The V gene lost 6 bases and the J gene lost 0 bases, with 16 bases spanning the gap. The CDR3: CASRCPYYPSTDTQYF. In DNA form, the CDR3 reads TGTGCCAGCAGGTGTCCCTACTACCCTAGCACAGATACGCAGTATTTT. The full variable domain, with the rest looked up from reference TRBV7-9 and TRBJ2-3, is DTGVSQNPRHKITKRGQNVTFRCDPISEHNRLYWYRQTLGQGPEFLTYFQNEAQLEKSRLLSDRFSAERPKGSFSTLEIQRTEQGDSAMYLCASRCPYYPSTDTQYFGPGTRLTVL.

The J gene is TRBJ2-2, the V gene TRBV30; no firm D call. CDR3 size: 12 residues. The germline V gene encodes CDR1 GTSNPN and CDR2 SVGIG (reference sequence). V lost 1 base to trimming and J lost 8 bases, with 8 bases between them. CDR3 DNA: TGTGCCTGGAGTGCACCCGGGGGGGAGCTGTTTTTT. Amino acids: CAWSAPGGELFF.

The table lists this clonotype with many counts. The genes are TRBV20-1 and TRBJ1-4; 11 nucleotides match TRBD1. V shed 2 bases, J shed 7 bases, and the junction held 6 bases outside the gene matches. Germline loops: CDR1 DFQATT, CDR2 SNEGSKA (reference sequence). The CDR3 has 15 residues. As DNA, the CDR3 is TGCAGTGCTAGAACCGGGACAGGGGGGCGTGAAAAACTGTTTTTT. Its translation is CSARTGTGGREKLFF.

Details on this clonotype: A much bigger clone sits one base away, suggesting this may be a read error. The chain is built from TRBV5-1 and TRBJ1-5, with unresolved D. The CDR3 has 15 amino acids. CDR1 is SGHRS, CDR2 YFSETQ, per germline. The CDR3 loop is CASSLYGETNQPRHF. CDR3 nucleotide sequence: TGCGCCAGCAGCTTGTACGGTGAGACCAATCAGCCCCGGCATTTT.

The V call is TRBV5-5, the J call TRBJ2-7; D is perhaps TRBD1 (5 bases). The germline V gene encodes CDR1 SGHKS and CDR2 YYEKEE (reference sequence). Trimming removed 0 bases from V and 3 bases from J, with 16 bases in between. The CDR3 sequence is 16 residues long. The CDR3 nucleotides read TGTGCCAGCAGCTTGGCCGTTGGGGCAGGCGACTACGAGCAGTACTTC. Amino acid sequence: CASSLAVGAGDYEQYF.

The V and J genes are TRBV29-1 and TRBJ2-2; TRBD2 matches at 11 bases. The CDR3 contains 18 residues. V lost 6 bases, J lost 5 bases, and 17 bases stayed unmatched. Germline CDR1 SQVTM, CDR2 ANQGSEA. The DNA for the CDR3 is TGCAGCGTGGTAGGGGCGTGGGCTAGCGGGAGGAAGACCGGGGAGCTGTTTTTT. Protein: CSVVGAWASGRKTGELFF.

This clonotype turned up a few times. The chain recombines TRBV6-1 with TRBJ2-5; possibly TRBD1 for D (6 bases). V lost 6 bases and J lost 2, with 16 bases in between. Germline CDR1 is MNHNS and CDR2 is SASEGT. CDR3 length equals 15 residues. DNA of the CDR3: TGTGCCAGCAGCATCGCACAGGGTTTTCAAGAGACCCAGTACTTC. Translation gives CASSIAQGFQETQYF.

This clonotype has just a few counts. The junction shows a germline mismatch at one end, possibly a read error. This sequence joins TRBV10-3 and TRBJ1-5; D is undetermined. CDR1 ENHRY and CDR2 SYGVKD come from the germline V gene. This CDR3 region has 13 residues. Here the CDR3 reads CAIREGRNQPQHF. The CDR3 DNA reads as TGTGCCATCCGTGAGGGAAGAAATCAGCCCCAGCATTTT.

The rearrangement joins TRBV6-2 or TRBV6-3 to TRBJ2-3; D not resolved. Trimming took 2 bases from V and 4 from J, leaving 7 bases between them. The germline gives CDR1 MNHEY, CDR2 SVGEGT. The CDR3 length is 13 residues. The CDR3 DNA reads TGTGCCAGCAGTTACCCCCTAGCAGATACGCAGTATTTT. Its translation is CASSYPLADTQYF.

This clonotype came up many times. The V call is TRBV6-1, the J call TRBJ2-7, with D possibly TRBD2 on 6 matching bases. Germline V lookup: CDR1 MNHNS, CDR2 SASEGT. V lost 1 base and J 1 base, leaving 11 bases between the germline ends. The CDR3 runs to 15 residues. CDR3 sequence reads: CASSEGRESSYEQYF. In DNA form, the CDR3 reads TGTGCCAGCAGTGAAGGGAGGGAAAGTTCCTACGAGCAGTACTTC.

This clonotype has at least ten counts. CDR3 in amino acids: CASSFLDSEKLFF. The CDR3 DNA follows: TGTGCCAGCAGCTTCCTGGACAGTGAAAAACTGTTTTTT. The chain joins TRBV7-9 to TRBJ1-4; a possible D gene is TRBD1 (6 bases). Between the trimmed V and J ends, which lost 3 bases and 7 bases, there was a span of 9 bases. This CDR3 has 13 amino acids. CDR1 is SEHNR and CDR2 is FQNEAQ in the germline V gene (reference sequence).

This clonotype came up many times. The V and J genes are TRBV3-1 and TRBJ2-7; 8 bases are shared with TRBD2. CDR1 LGHDT and CDR2 YNNKEL come from the germline V gene (reference sequence). J lost 2 bases, V lost 10 bases, and 10 bases had no gene match. The CDR3 runs 14 residues. The CDR3 spells CAIGRAGVAYEQYF. The CDR3 DNA is TGTGCCATCGGGAGGGCTGGAGTTGCCTACGAGCAGTACTTC.